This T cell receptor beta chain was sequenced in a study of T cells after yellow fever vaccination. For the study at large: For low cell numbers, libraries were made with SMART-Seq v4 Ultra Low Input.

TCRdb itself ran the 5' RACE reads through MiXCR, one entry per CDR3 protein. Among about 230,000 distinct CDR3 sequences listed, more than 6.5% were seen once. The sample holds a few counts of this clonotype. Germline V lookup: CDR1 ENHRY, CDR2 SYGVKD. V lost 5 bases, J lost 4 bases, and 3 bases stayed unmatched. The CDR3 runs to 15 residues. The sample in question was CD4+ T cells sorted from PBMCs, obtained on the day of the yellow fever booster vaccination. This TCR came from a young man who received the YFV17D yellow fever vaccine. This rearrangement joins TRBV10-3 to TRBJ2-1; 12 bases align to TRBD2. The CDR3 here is CAISSGLAGYNEQFF. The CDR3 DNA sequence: TGTGCCATCAGTTCCGGACTAGCGGGATACAATGAGCAGTTCTTC.